This T cell receptor (beta chain) was sequenced during a study of identical twins. The study's findings and limits: Modeled out-of-frame TCR alpha sharing in monozygotic twins fell below observed levels. Excess low generation probability was seen in twin-shared out-of-frame alpha sequences.

With template switching, a universal primer site was added, and the cDNA carried unique molecular identifiers. TCRdb re-analysed the 5' RACE reads in MiXCR, keeping a single row per CDR3 protein. The table lists 400,000 to 500,000 distinct CDR3 sequences, about a fifth of them singletons, with 12% in the top ten. The table lists this clonotype with many counts. What it binds is not known. The germline CDR1 and CDR2 sequences are MNHNS and SASEGT. The V gene lost 7 bases and the J gene lost 4 bases, with 16 bases spanning the gap. The CDR3 is made up of 14 amino acids. The chain carries TRBV6-1 and TRBJ1-2, with D possibly matching TRBD1 (5 bases). The source of this sequence is a man aged 50 to 60 in good health. The sequencing sample was made of naive T cells sorted from blood. The CDR3 DNA sequence: TGTGCCAGCACCGACCGGGCAGGGTCCTATGGCTACACCTTC. Protein sequence: CASTDRAGSYGYTF.